The clone carrying this T cell receptor beta chain appeared a single time. Its target is unknown. The sample originates from a study of cytomegalovirus exposure and HLA in healthy donors. Study information: The approximately 120 validation repertoires used the same platform as the roughly 620 first-cohort repertoires, a later analysis reported.

Points from the study as a whole: Researchers counted around 180 TCR beta chains as cytomegalovirus-associated.

Profiled with immunoSEQ multiplex PCR; TCRdb holds only in-frame clones, not every one. The sample has fewer than 70,000 clones; 85% to 95% are singletons. Germline V gene data show CDR1 as MNHEY and CDR2 as SVGAGI. Trimming removed 4 bases at V and 13 bases at J, with 16 bases between. This CDR3 spans 12 amino acids. The receptor was derived from a woman under 30 in good health and CMV-seropositive. Sequencing used PBMCs. This chain connects TRBV6-5 to TRBJ1-2, with D maybe TRBD1 (6 bases). CDR3: CASSSPGQPGTF. CDR3 DNA: TGTGCCAGCAGTTCGCCAGGACAGCCGGGCACCTTC.